This T cell receptor (beta chain) was captured in a study of blood T cell repertoires in COVID-19. In the study overall: Samples taken during acute and convalescent COVID-19 were collected in the United States, Italy and Spain. T cells, B-cell-depleted T cells, or PBMCs provided the cDNA or gDNA that served as material.

Original methodology: Estimates of nucleated cell counts were drawn from the amplification of reference gene primers. The data were produced by immunoSEQ multiplex PCR, yet TCRdb's version contains in-frame clones alone and is incomplete. V and J calls and clone size are copied from that table; D and trimming were computed from the DNA. The sample holds about 80,000 clones, approximately 80% seen once. V lost 2 bases, J lost 6 bases, and 5 bases stayed unmatched. The germline CDR1 and CDR2 sequences are LNHDA and SQIVND (reference sequence). The CDR3 contains 15 residues. The J gene is TRBJ1-4, the V gene TRBV19; 8 bases map to TRBD1. The source material was peripheral blood. The source of this sequence is a man between 60 and 75 years old with active or convalescent COVID-19. Here the CDR3 reads CASSISGTGDEKLFF. In DNA, the CDR3 is TGTGCCAGTAGTATATCCGGGACAGGAGATGAAAAACTGTTTTTT. Filled out from reference TRBV19 and TRBJ1-4, the complete variable domain reads DGGITQSPKYLFRKEGQNVTLSCEQNLNHDAMYWYRQDPGQGLRLIYYSQIVNDFQKGDIAEGYSVSREKKESFPLTVTSAQKNPTAFYLCASSISGTGDEKLFFGSGTQLSVL.